This entry lists 8 T cell receptor beta chains sequenced from one sample in a study of blood T cell repertoires in COVID-19. This table comes from immunoSEQ multiplex PCR, and its TCRdb copy is limited to in-frame clones, with some not included. The sample lists roughly 120,000 clones; 86% were seen once. The sample consisted of peripheral blood. The source is an older man who had recovered from COVID-19.

This chain connects TRBV6-1 to TRBJ1-1; D might be TRBD1 (5 bases). Germline V gene sequence: CDR1 MNHNS, CDR2 SASEGT. Trimming cost V 3 bases and J 11 bases, with 13 bases left between them. The CDR3 extends over 12 amino acids. CDR3 region: CASSDRVEGAFF. The CDR3, as DNA: TGTGCCAGCAGTGACAGGGTGGAGGGGGCTTTCTTT.

V is TRBV21-1 and J is TRBJ2-3; the D segment call TRBD1 is taken from the table without a DNA check. TRBV21-1 is assigned pseudogene status. The CDR3 runs to 15 residues. CDR3 amino acids: CASSKGKGERNTQYF. CDR3 coding DNA: TGTGCCAGCAGCAAAGGAAAGGGGGAGAGGAATACGCAGTATTTT.

This clone was counted a few times. The sample carries other DNA sequences with the same CDR3. The J gene is TRBJ2-5, the V gene TRBV29-1; no definite D call. The V end lost 4 bases, the J end lost 0 bases, and 3 bases lay between the germline ends. This CDR3 spans 11 amino acids. CDR1 is SQVTM and CDR2 is ANQGSEA in the germline V gene. The CDR3 sequence: CSVGDQETQYF. The CDR3 DNA reads as TGCAGCGTTGGAGACCAAGAGACCCAGTACTTC.

This clone turned up a few times. V usage is TRBV7-9 and J usage is TRBJ2-7; D not resolved. The V and J ends lost 1 base and 2 bases respectively, with 9 bases between them. The CDR3 has 14 residues. CDR1 is SEHNR, CDR2 FQNEAQ, per germline (reference sequence). The CDR3 sequence: CASSLVLRPYEQYF. DNA of the CDR3: TGTGCCAGCAGCTTAGTCCTGAGGCCCTACGAGCAGTACTTC.

The chain recombines TRBV5-1 with TRBJ1-2, with D possibly being TRBD1 (6 bases). The CDR3 is made up of 13 amino acids. V gave up 5 bases and J gave up 4 bases, with 12 bases separating them. CDR1 and CDR2 from the germline V gene are SGHRS and YFSETQ. The CDR3 is CASRKDRAYGYTF. The CDR3 coding sequence is TGCGCCAGCAGGAAGGACAGAGCCTATGGCTACACCTTC.

CDR3 residues: CAWRTSGSTGELFF. The CDR3 nucleotides read TGTGCCTGGAGGACTAGCGGGAGCACCGGGGAGCTGTTTTTT. V is TRBV30 and J is TRBJ2-2, with TRBD2 identical over 12 bases. J gave up 4 bases and V 3 bases, and 0 bases lay outside the gene matches. The CDR3 is 14 residues long. CDR1 and CDR2 from the germline V gene are GTSNPN and SVGIG (reference sequence). Together with reference TRBV30 and TRBJ2-2, the CDR3 gives the full variable domain: SQTIHQWPATLVQPVGSPLSLECTVEGTSNPNLYWYRQAAGRGLQLLFYSVGIGQISSEVPQNLSASRPQDRQFILSSKKLLLSDSGFYLCAWRTSGSTGELFFGEGSRLTVL.

This clone has only one observation. The chain couples TRBV3-1 (or the pseudogene TRBV3-2) to TRBJ2-5; 15 bases are a match to TRBD2. The germline gives CDR1 LGHDT, CDR2 YNNKEL (reference sequence). J was trimmed by 5 bases and V by 4 bases; bases with no gene match: 17. This CDR3 is built from 20 residues. CDR3 region: CASSPPRTSGRAVAQETQYF. DNA of the CDR3: TGTGCCAGCAGCCCGCCTAGGACTAGCGGGAGGGCCGTTGCCCAGGAGACCCAGTACTTC.

The rearrangement joins TRBV3-1 (or the pseudogene TRBV3-2) to TRBJ2-7; D is ambiguous. The CDR3 covers 11 residues. V was cut by 4 bases and J by 3 bases, with 4 bases left in between. Germline CDR1 reads LGHDT; CDR2 reads YNNKEL (reference sequence). In DNA form, the CDR3 reads TGTGCCAGCAGCCCTCTCTACGAGCAGTACTTC. It yields the protein CASSPLYEQYF.